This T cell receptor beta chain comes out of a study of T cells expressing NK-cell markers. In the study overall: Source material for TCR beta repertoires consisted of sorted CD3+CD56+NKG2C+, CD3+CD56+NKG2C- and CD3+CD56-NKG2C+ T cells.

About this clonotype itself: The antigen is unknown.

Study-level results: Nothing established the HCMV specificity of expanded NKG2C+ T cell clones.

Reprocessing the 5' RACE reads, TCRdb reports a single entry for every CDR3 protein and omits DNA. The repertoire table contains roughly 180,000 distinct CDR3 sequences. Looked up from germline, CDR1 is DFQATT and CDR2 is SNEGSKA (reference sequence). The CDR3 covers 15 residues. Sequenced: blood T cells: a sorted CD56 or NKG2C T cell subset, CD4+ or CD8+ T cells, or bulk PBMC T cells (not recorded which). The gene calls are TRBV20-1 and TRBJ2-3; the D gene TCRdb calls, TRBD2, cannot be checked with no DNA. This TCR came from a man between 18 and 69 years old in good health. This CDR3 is CSARETRWTTDTQYF.